Listed here is a single TCR beta chain. The target antigen is unknown. It was the approximately 130-subject validation cohort, separate from the roughly 700-subject first cohort, to which the donors belonged. This entry is derived from a study of cytomegalovirus exposure and HLA in healthy donors. Clones were sequenced by immunoSEQ multiplex PCR, and TCRdb holds only the in-frame ones, with some missing. Of 150,000 to 200,000 clones listed, 80% to 85% are singletons. The V gene's germline CDR1 is WNHNN and CDR2 SYGVQD (reference sequence). V lost 3 bases to trimming and J lost 4 bases, with 12 bases between them. The CDR3 consists of 14 residues. Study-wide results and limits: It was reported that the classifier diagnosed cytomegalovirus status with high specificity and sensitivity in both the original and validation cohorts. It was about 180 TCR beta chains that were listed as cytomegalovirus-associated.

The rearrangement uses TRBV10-1 and TRBJ2-5; D unresolved. The receptor's source is a woman younger than 30 in good health and CMV-seropositive. The sequencing sample was made of PBMCs. CDR3 bases: TGCGCCAGCAGTGAACGACTCCCTCCAGAGACCCAGTACTTC. This codes for CASSERLPPETQYF.